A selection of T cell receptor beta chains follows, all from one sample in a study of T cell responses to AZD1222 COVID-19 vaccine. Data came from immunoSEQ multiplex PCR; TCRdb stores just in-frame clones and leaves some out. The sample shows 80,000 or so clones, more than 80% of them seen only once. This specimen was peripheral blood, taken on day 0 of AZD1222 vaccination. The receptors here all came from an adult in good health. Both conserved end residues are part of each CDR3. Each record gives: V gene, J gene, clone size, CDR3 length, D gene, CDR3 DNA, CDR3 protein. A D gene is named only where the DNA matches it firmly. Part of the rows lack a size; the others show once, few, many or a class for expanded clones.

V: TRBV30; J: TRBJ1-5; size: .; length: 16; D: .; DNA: TGTGCCTGGAGTGTAAAGGTGGGAGGTAGCAATCAGCCCCAGCATTTT; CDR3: CAWSVKVGGSNQPQHF
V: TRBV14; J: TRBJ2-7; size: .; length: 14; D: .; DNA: TGTGCCAGCAGCCGACCCTCTACCAACTACGAGCAGTACTTC; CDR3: CASSRPSTNYEQYF
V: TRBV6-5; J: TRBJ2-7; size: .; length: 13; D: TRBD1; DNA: TGTGCCAGCGGGACAGGGAGGGTCTACGAGCAGTACTTC; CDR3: CASGTGRVYEQYF
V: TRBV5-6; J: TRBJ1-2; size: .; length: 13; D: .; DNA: TGTGCCAGCAGCTTACAGGGCGTCCGTGGCTACACCTTC; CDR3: CASSLQGVRGYTF
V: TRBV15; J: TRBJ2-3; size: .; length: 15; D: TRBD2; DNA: TGTGCCACCAGCAGAGCTAGCGGGGGGACAGATACGCAGTATTTT; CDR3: CATSRASGGTDTQYF
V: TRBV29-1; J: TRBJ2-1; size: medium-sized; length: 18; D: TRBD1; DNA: TGCAGCGTTCCTAATCGCGGGACAGGTAGGACTGGTATAGATGAGCAGTTCTTC; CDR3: CSVPNRGTGRTGIDEQFF
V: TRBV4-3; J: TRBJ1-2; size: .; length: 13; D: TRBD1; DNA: TGCGCCAGCAGCCGAGGGACAGACTATGGCTACACCTTC; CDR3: CASSRGTDYGYTF
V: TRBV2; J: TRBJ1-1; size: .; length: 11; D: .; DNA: TGTGCCAGCATGTTGAACACTGAAGCTTTCTTT; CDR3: CASMLNTEAFF
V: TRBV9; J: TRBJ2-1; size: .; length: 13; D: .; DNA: TGTGCCAGCAGCGTAGAAGGGTACAATGAGCAGTTCTTC; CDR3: CASSVEGYNEQFF
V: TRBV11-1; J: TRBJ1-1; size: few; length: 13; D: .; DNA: TGTGCCAGCAGCTTAGGGAGAAACACTGAAGCTTTCTTT; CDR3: CASSLGRNTEAFF
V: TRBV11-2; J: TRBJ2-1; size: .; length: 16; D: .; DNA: TGTGCCAGCAGCCCACCCTCGACGGATCACACCGGGGAGCGGGTCTTC; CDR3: CASSPPSTDHTGERVF
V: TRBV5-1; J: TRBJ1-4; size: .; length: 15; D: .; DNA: TGCGCCAGCAGCTTGGCTGGGAGCACTAATGAAAAACTGTTTTTT; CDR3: CASSLAGSTNEKLFF
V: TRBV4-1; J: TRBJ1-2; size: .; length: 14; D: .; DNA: TGCGCCAGCAGCCTCCGGGGAAGGGGCGATGGCTACACCTTC; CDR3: CASSLRGRGDGYTF
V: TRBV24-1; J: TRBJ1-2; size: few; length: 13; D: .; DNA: TGTGCCACCAGTGATAGAAATAACTATGGCTACACCTTC; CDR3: CATSDRNNYGYTF
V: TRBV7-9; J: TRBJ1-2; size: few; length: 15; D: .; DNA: TGTGCCAGCAGCTTATATATTGGCAGTAACTATGGCTACACCTTC; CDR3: CASSLYIGSNYGYTF
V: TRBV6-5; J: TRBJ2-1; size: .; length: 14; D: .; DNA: TGTGCCAGCACCGAAGGGCGGGTCTACAATGAGCAGTTCTTC; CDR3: CASTEGRVYNEQFF
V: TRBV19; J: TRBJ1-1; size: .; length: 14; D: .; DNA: TGTGCCACCAAAATCGGACGGGGGAACACTGAAGCTTTCTTT; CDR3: CATKIGRGNTEAFF
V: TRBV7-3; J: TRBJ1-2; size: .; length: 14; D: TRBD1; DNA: TGTGCCAGCAGTCCCGGGGGGACAGGGGATGGCTACACCTTC; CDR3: CASSPGGTGDGYTF
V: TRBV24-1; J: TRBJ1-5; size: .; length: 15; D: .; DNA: TGTGCCACCAGTGATCGCTCCTTCAGCAATCAGCCCCAGCATTTT; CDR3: CATSDRSFSNQPQHF
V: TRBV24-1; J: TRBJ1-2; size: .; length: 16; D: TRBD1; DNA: TGTGCCACCAGTGATTCGCGCAGGGGGCACAAGAGTGGCTACACCTTC; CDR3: CATSDSRRGHKSGYTF
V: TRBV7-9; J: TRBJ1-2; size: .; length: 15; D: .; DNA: TGTGCCAGCAGCGTGGCTGGGGGGAATGAGTATGGCTACACCTTC; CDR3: CASSVAGGNEYGYTF
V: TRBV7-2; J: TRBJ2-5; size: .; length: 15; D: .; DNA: TGTGCCAGCAGCCCATCTCCCGGGCCTACGGAGACCCAGTACTTC; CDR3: CASSPSPGPTETQYF
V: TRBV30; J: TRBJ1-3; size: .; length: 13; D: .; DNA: TGTGCCTGGAGTAAGGGATACTATGACACCATATATTTT; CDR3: CAWSKGYYDTIYF
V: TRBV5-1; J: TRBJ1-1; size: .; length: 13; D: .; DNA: TGCGCCAGCAGCTTAGAAATGAACACTGAAGCTTTCTTT; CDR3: CASSLEMNTEAFF
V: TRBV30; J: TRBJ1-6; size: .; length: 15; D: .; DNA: TGTGCCTGGAGTGTACAAAGCTCCTATAATTCACCCCTCCACTTT; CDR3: CAWSVQSSYNSPLHF
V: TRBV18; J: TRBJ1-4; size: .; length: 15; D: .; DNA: TGTGCCAGCTCACGACTACAGGAGCGGTATGAAAAACTGTTTTTT; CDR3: CASSRLQERYEKLFF
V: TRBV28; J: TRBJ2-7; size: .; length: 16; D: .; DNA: TGTGCCAGCAGCCTCGGTGGGGGCGGGGCCGTTTACGAGCAGTACTTC; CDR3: CASSLGGGGAVYEQYF
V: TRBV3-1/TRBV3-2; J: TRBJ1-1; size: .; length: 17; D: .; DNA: TGTGCCAGCAGCCAAAGTGCCACGCGACTGACGAACACTGAAGCTTTCTTT; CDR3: CASSQSATRLTNTEAFF
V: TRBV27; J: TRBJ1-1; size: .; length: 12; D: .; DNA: TGTGCCAGCAGTTTATGGGGTGGGGCAGCTTTCTTT; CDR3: CASSLWGGAAFF
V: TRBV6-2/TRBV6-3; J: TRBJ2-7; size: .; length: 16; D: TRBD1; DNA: TGTGCCAGCAGTTACTCAGGACAGGGGTTAACCTACGAGCAGTACTTC; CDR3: CASSYSGQGLTYEQYF
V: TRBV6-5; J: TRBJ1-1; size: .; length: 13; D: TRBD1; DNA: TGTGCCAGCCAGAGACAGGGGAACACTGAAGCTTTCTTT; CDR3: CASQRQGNTEAFF
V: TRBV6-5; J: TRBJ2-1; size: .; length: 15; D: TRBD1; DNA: TGTGCCAGCAGATCCGGGACAGGGGCCGGGAATGAGCAGTTCTTC; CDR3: CASRSGTGAGNEQFF
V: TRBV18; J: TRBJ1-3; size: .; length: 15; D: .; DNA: TGTGCCAGCTCACCTCAGTTGGACTCTGGAAACACCATATATTTT; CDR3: CASSPQLDSGNTIYF
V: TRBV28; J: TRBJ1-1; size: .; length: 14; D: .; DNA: TGTGCCAGCAGTTCGTCCTCTCTGAACACTGAAGCTTTCTTT; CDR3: CASSSSSLNTEAFF
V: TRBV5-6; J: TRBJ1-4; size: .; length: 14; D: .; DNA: TGTGCCAGCAGCGGAGGGTGGCAGGGTGAAAAACTGTTTTTT; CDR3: CASSGGWQGEKLFF
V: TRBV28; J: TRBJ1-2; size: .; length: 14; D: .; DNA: TGTGCCAGCAGCCCCAGGACAGCCAACTATGGCTACACCTTC; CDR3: CASSPRTANYGYTF
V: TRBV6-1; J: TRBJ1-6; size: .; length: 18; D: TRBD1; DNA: TGTGCCAGCAGTGACCTGACAGGGTGGTGGTCCTATAATTCACCCCTCCACTTT; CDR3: CASSDLTGWWSYNSPLHF
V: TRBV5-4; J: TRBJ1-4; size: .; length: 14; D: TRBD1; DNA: TGTGCCAGCAGCCTGGGACAGACTAATGAAAAACTGTTTTTT; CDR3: CASSLGQTNEKLFF
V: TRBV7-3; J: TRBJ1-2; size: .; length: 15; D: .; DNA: TGTGCCAGCAGCCCCCGGGTGGGGACACAATATGGCTACACCTTC; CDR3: CASSPRVGTQYGYTF
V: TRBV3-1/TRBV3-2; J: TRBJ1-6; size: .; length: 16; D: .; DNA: TGTGCCAGCAGCCAAGTTCAGGGGCTAGGTAATTCACCCCTCCACTTT; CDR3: CASSQVQGLGNSPLHF
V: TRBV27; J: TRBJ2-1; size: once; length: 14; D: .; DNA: TGTGCCAGCGCGGACGAAAACTCCTACAATGAGCAGTTCTTC; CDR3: CASADENSYNEQFF
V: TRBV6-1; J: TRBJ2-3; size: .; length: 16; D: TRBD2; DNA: TGTGCCAGCAGTGAATGGGGGGGACTTAGCACAGATACGCAGTATTTT; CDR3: CASSEWGGLSTDTQYF
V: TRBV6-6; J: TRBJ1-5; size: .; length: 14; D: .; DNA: TGTGCCAGCAGTTTCACAGGGTCCAATCAGCCCCAGCATTTT; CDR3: CASSFTGSNQPQHF
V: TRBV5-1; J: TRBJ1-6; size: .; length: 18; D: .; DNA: TGCGCCAGCAGGGGGTCGTCGAACGGGGACTCCTATAATTCACCCCTCCACTTT; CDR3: CASRGSSNGDSYNSPLHF
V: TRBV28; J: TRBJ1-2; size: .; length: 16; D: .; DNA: TGTGCCAGCAGTTCACCCCAGGAAAATGCTAACTATGGCTACACCTTC; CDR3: CASSSPQENANYGYTF
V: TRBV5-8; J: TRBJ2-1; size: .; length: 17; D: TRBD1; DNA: TGTGCCAGCAGCTCTGACTCAGGGGGCCGATATTACAATGAGCAGTTCTTC; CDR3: CASSSDSGGRYYNEQFF
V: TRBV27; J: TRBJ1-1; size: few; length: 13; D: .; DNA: TGTGCCAGCAGTTTAGGGCACGACAGAGAAGCTTTCTTT; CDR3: CASSLGHDREAFF
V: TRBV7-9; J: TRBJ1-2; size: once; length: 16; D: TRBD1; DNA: TGTGCCAGCAGCTCGCCCCCCGGACAGGCGTTCTATGGCTACACCTTC; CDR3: CASSSPPGQAFYGYTF
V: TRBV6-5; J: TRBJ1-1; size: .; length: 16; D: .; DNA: TGTGCCAGCAGTTACCCGGAGAGAGGGAAAGGGACTGAAGCTTTCTTT; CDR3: CASSYPERGKGTEAFF
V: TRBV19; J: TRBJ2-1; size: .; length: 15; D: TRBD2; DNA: TGTGCCAGTAGACTAGCGGGGAGCTCCTACAATGAGCAGTTCTTC; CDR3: CASRLAGSSYNEQFF
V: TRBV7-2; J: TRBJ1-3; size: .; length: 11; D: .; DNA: TGTGCCAGCATGGCTTGGGGTACCATATATTTT; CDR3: CASMAWGTIYF
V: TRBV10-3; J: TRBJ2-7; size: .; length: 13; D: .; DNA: TGTGCCATCAGTGGGGCCCCGGGACACGAGCAGTACTTC; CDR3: CAISGAPGHEQYF
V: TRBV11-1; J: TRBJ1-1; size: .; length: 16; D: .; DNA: TGTGCCAGCAGCCGGGGCCAATCCGGGAGGGTCACTGAAGCTTTCTTT; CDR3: CASSRGQSGRVTEAFF
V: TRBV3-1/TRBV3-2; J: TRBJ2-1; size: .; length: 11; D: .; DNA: TGTGCCAGCAGCCAGGCCGCAGAGCAGTTCTTC; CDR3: CASSQAAEQFF
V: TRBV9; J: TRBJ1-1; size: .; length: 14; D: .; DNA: TGTGCCAGCAGCGTTTCGGCCCTGAACACTGAAGCTTTCTTT; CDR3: CASSVSALNTEAFF
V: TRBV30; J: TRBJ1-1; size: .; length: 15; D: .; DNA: TGTGCCTGGAGTGTACCCGGAGGCTGGACGATAAGGGCTTTCTTT; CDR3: CAWSVPGGWTIRAFF
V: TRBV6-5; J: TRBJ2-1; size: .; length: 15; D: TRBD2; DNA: TGTGCCACCTCCCCCCCACTAGCGGGGGTGGATGAGCAGTTCTTC; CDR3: CATSPPLAGVDEQFF
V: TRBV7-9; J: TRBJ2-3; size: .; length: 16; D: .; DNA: TGTGCCAGCAGCTCGACCGGACAGCAGACCACAGATACGCAGTATTTT; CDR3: CASSSTGQQTTDTQYF
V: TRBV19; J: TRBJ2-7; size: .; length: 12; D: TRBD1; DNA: TGTGCCAGTAGTACGGACAGGAACGAGCAGTACTTC; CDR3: CASSTDRNEQYF
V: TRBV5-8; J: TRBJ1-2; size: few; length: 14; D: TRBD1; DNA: TGTGCCAGCAGGCCTACAGGGGGCGGCTATGGCTACACCTTC; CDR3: CASRPTGGGYGYTF